This T cell receptor beta chain was recovered during a study of shared clonotypes between healthy human individuals. Study-wide context: CD4 naive and memory got three plates each, CD8 naive two, CD8 memory one.

Study conclusions and caveats: The generation probabilities recorded for non-shared clonotypes fell below those of clonotypes shared by all four donors.

There are 16 residues in the CDR3. CDR1 is SGHNT and CDR2 is YYREEE in the germline V gene (reference sequence). The germline V and J ends were trimmed by 5 bases and 7 bases, with 19 bases remaining between them. CD45RO-negative CD8 cells positively selected for CCR7 made up the naive population, which excluded terminally differentiated effector memory CD45RA+ cells. Here immunoSEQ multiplex PCR was the method, and the copy in TCRdb shows in-frame clones only, minus some. The table has roughly 2 million clones, about 95% seen once. Note on this clone: Its antigen is unknown.

Sequenced input: naive CD8+ T cells sorted from blood. The chain joins TRBV5-4 to TRBJ1-6, with a weak D call TRBD1 (6 bases). This clonotype was sampled from a man aged 18 to 29 in good health. For the CDR3, the DNA is TGTGCCAGCAGTGGAGGACAGTTCCCAGGGAATTCACCCCTCCACTTT. Amino acid sequence: CASSGGQFPGNSPLHF.